This TCR beta chain was profiled in a study of blood T cell repertoires in COVID-19. About the research overall: There were acute and convalescent COVID-19 samples, and they came from the United States, Italy and Spain. Nucleic acid was either cDNA or gDNA, and it came from T cells, B-cell-depleted T cells, or PBMCs.

Original handling: Cell counts per sample came from amplifying reference gene primers. Assay used: immunoSEQ multiplex PCR; TCRdb lists only in-frame clones, some missing. V and J calls plus clone size are reproduced from that table; the DNA served to infer D and trimming. The repertoire has 15,000 to 20,000 clones, approximately 89% of them found once; the top ten carry about 4.5%. Specimen: peripheral blood. The source of this sequence is a man aged 55 to 70 with active COVID-19.

CDR3 in amino acids: CASSDPGGVAYEQYF. In nucleotides, the CDR3 is TGTGCCAGCAGTGACCCCGGGGGGGTGGCCTACGAGCAGTACTTC. The chain uses TRBV25-1 and TRBJ2-7, with 8 bases identical to TRBD2. CDR1 and CDR2 (germline): MGHDK, SYGVNS. This CDR3 region has 15 residues. Germline trimming cut 3 bases from V and 2 bases from J; bases unmatched to any gene: 6.